Shown below are 11 T cell receptor beta chains from a single sample sequenced in a study of T cell repertoires in aging, cancer and after chemotherapy (dated by TCRdb to 2018 to 2020). Sequenced on an Illumina MiSeq. Multiplex touch-down PCR with a mixed TRB-A/B primer pool was used to amplify rearranged TRB sequences covering the V, D and J segments. The public sequencing data were trimmed at Q25 with fastp and processed into clonotypes with MiXCR by TCRdb, which kept only in-frame beta chains. CDR3 protein sequences are deduplicated, and each keeps its most common genes and DNA. The sample includes about 1,300 distinct CDR3 sequences, with 20% to 25% observed a single time. The ten most abundant clones make up about 27% of the sample. Instead of sorted cells or RNA, genomic DNA extracted from peripheral blood served as the source for amplifying TCR beta rearrangements. Sequences were obtained from blood. These receptors all stem from a human donor with a solid tumor.

Judged by abundance, this clonotype is medium-sized. The V and J genes are TRBV19 and TRBJ2-3; TRBD1 matches 9 bases. Germline V gene sequence: CDR1 LNHDA, CDR2 SQIVND (reference sequence). V was clipped by 0 bases and J by 6 bases; unmatched bases: 4. The CDR3 length is 15 residues. CDR3 region: CASSIDGQGRDTQYF. CDR3 coding DNA: TGTGCCAGTAGTATAGATGGACAGGGGCGGGATACGCAGTATTTT. The full variable domain, its missing parts supplied by reference TRBV19 and TRBJ2-3, is DGGITQSPKYLFRKEGQNVTLSCEQNLNHDAMYWYRQDPGQGLRLIYYSQIVNDFQKGDIAEGYSVSREKKESFPLTVTSAQKNPTAFYLCASSIDGQGRDTQYFGPGTRLTVL.

The chain is built from TRBV20-1 and TRBJ1-2, with 7 bases aligning to TRBD1. CDR3 length: 14 amino acids. Germline CDR1 reads DFQATT; CDR2 reads SNEGSKA (reference sequence). The ends lost 3 bases at V and 5 bases at J; junction bases unmatched: 9. The CDR3 sequence is CSARRPGTAYGYTF. CDR3 DNA: TGCAGTGCTAGGAGACCCGGGACAGCTTATGGCTACACCTTC.

By sample share, this clonotype is medium-sized. The chain recombines TRBV20-1 with TRBJ1-2; 7 bases align to TRBD1. Trimming cost V 5 bases and J 5 bases; bases outside gene matches: 14. From germline, CDR1 is DFQATT and CDR2 SNEGSKA (reference sequence). This CDR3 contains 15 residues. The CDR3: CSAPQPTGTAYGYTF. The CDR3 region has the DNA TGCAGTGCTCCCCAACCGACCGGGACAGCTTATGGCTACACCTTC.

This clonotype is classed as large. The rearrangement uses TRBV5-4 and TRBJ2-3, with TRBD2 matching over 8 bases. There are 17 residues in the CDR3. V trimming: 1 base; J trimming: 0 bases; junction bases outside the gene matches: 7. Germline loops: CDR1 SGHNT, CDR2 YYREEE (reference sequence). In nucleotides, the CDR3 is TGTGCCAGCAGCTTGCTGACGGGAGGGCGTAGCACAGATACGCAGTATTTT. Amino acids: CASSLLTGGRSTDTQYF.

This clonotype is judged medium-sized. This chain links TRBV24-1 with TRBJ2-1; 8 bases line up with TRBD2. The CDR3 consists of 16 residues. Per the germline V gene, CDR1 is KGHDR and CDR2 is SFDVKD. Germline trimming cut 5 bases from V and 0 bases from J; bases unmatched to any gene: 5. CDR3 sequence reads: CATSVAGGSSYNEQFF. In DNA form, the CDR3 reads TGTGCCACCAGTGTTGCGGGAGGTTCCTCCTACAATGAGCAGTTCTTC.

The chain uses TRBV5-1 and TRBJ1-1; D gene ambiguous. Trimming cost V 2 bases and J 1 base, with 9 bases left between them. CDR3 size: 14 residues. Germline CDR1 is SGHRS and CDR2 is YFSETQ. CDR3 coding DNA: TGCGCCAGCAGCTTAATGTCCGGGAACACTGAAGCTTTCTTT. Translated: CASSLMSGNTEAFF. Based on the CDR3 plus reference TRBV5-1 and TRBJ1-1, the full variable domain is KAGVTQTPRYLIKTRGQQVTLSCSPISGHRSVSWYQQTPGQGLQFLFEYFSETQRNKGNFPGRFSGRQFSNSRSEMNVSTLELGDSALYLCASSLMSGNTEAFFGQGTRLTVV.

In its sample, this clonotype is medium-sized. The rearrangement uses TRBV24-1 and TRBJ2-2; no clear D. The CDR3 spans 13 residues. Germline lookup yields CDR1 KGHDR and CDR2 SFDVKD. The germline V and J ends were trimmed by 10 bases and 0 bases, with 8 bases remaining between them. CDR3 region: CATKYSNTGELFF. The CDR3 bases are TGTGCCACGAAATACTCGAACACCGGGGAGCTGTTTTTT.

This clonotype is categorized as medium-sized. V usage is TRBV10-3 and J usage is TRBJ1-5, with D uncertain. The V and J ends lost 3 bases and 7 bases respectively, with 7 bases between them. Germline-derived CDR1 and CDR2 are ENHRY and SYGVKD. This CDR3 is built from 12 residues. Here the CDR3 DNA reads TGTGCCATCAGTGACCCGGGGCAGCCCCAGCATTTT. Translation gives CAISDPGQPQHF.

This clonotype is medium-sized in the sample. The J gene is TRBJ2-1, the V gene TRBV6-6, with 10 positions matching TRBD2. This CDR3 is 15 amino acids long. The ends lost 6 bases at V and 4 bases at J; junction bases unmatched: 6. The germline CDR1 and CDR2 sequences are MNHNY and SVGAGI (reference sequence). The CDR3 DNA reads TGTGCCAGCAGCCCTACTAGCGGGGAATACAATGAGCAGTTCTTC. Protein sequence: CASSPTSGEYNEQFF.

V usage is TRBV18 and J usage is TRBJ2-2; 8 positions agree with TRBD1. CDR1 KGHSH and CDR2 LQKENI come from the germline V gene. The CDR3 is made up of 14 amino acids. Trimming removed 3 bases from V and 5 bases from J; junction bases left unmatched: 2. CDR3 region: CASSPGQGTGELFF. The CDR3 coding sequence is TGTGCCAGCTCACCTGGACAGGGAACCGGGGAGCTGTTTTTT.

By share, this clonotype ranks as medium-sized. This chain joins TRBV19 and TRBJ2-7; D remains unclear. The CDR3 runs 15 residues. V was pared by 5 bases and J by 2 bases, with 16 bases between. CDR1 LNHDA and CDR2 SQIVND come from the germline V gene (reference sequence). The CDR3: CASSPGPSGAYEQYV. Here the CDR3 DNA reads TGTGCCAGTAGTCCCGGGCCTTCAGGCGCCTACGAGCAGTACGTC.